This TCR beta chain was sequenced for a study of T cell repertoires in cytomegalovirus infection. Study details: CMV infection together with matching HLA type was indicated by public TCR beta signatures.

Broader study findings: Cumulative public TCR beta family frequency identified carriers of CMV plus the relevant HLA. Dominating the ex vivo response were TCR beta clonotypes that were CMV-specific and HLA-C-restricted.

TCRdb itself ran the reads through MiXCR, one entry per CDR3 protein. The sample has 600,000 to 800,000 distinct CDR3 sequences; 20% to 25% are singletons. With 6 bases clipped from V and 3 bases from J, the junction kept 7 bases outside the gene matches. The CDR3 consists of 16 residues. Germline V gene lookup returns CDR1 MNHEY and CDR2 SVGAGI. A remark on this clonotype: Its target is unknown.

This clonotype was sampled from a human donor in good health (CMV status not recorded). Some clones in this sample may be carry-over from other donors' samples. Sample: CD8+ T cells from PBMCs. The chain has TRBV6-5 and TRBJ1-6, with 8 bases identical to TRBD1. In DNA, the CDR3 is TGTGCCAGCAGCTCTACAGGGGGTTACTATAATTCACCCCTCCACTTT. Encoded protein: CASSSTGGYYNSPLHF.